These 23 T cell receptor beta chains were all obtained from the same sample, sequenced in a study of spatial heterogeneity in lung cancer. Documented time point: sample taken at primary tumor resection. TCRdb reanalysed the 5' RACE reads using MiXCR and keeps one entry per CDR3 protein. The data contain a few thousand distinct CDR3 sequences, approximately 2.9% of them singletons. This material consisted of normal lung tissue next to the tumor, taken at surgery. The receptors were gathered from a male donor with early-stage non-small cell lung cancer.

In its sample, this clonotype was seen a few times. V gene TRBV20-1 combines with J gene TRBJ2-2, with 14 bases fitting TRBD2. The CDR3 has 16 amino acids. Germline CDR1 reads DFQATT; CDR2 reads SNEGSKA (reference sequence). Germline trimming cut 5 bases from V and 4 bases from J; bases unmatched to any gene: 6. The CDR3 DNA is TGCAGTGCTCTGACTAGCGGGGGGGCGGGCACCGGGGAGCTGTTTTTT. Translation: CSALTSGGAGTGELFF.

This clonotype ranks as medium-sized (0.01 to 0.1%). The chain carries TRBV2 and TRBJ1-2; D unresolved. Germline CDR1 is SNHLY and CDR2 is FYNNEI. This CDR3 contains 13 residues. The germline V and J ends were trimmed by 4 bases and 3 bases, with 9 bases remaining between them. CDR3 in amino acids: CASSGAVDYGYTF. The CDR3, as DNA: TGTGCCAGCAGTGGGGCGGTGGACTATGGCTACACCTTC.

This clonotype is deemed medium-sized. The CDR3 sequence: CASSLTLAVTGELFF. The CDR3 DNA sequence: TGTGCCAGCAGCTTAACACTAGCGGTCACCGGGGAGCTGTTTTTT. The V gene is TRBV13, the J gene TRBJ2-2; TRBD2 matches at 8 bases. The CDR3 totals 15 residues. From germline, CDR1 is PRHDT and CDR2 FYEKMQ (reference sequence). Trimming took 2 bases from V and 4 from J; bases not matched to a gene: 3.

This clonotype was counted many times. This chain joins TRBV28 and TRBJ2-7, with 14 bases identical to TRBD2. Per the germline V gene, CDR1 is MDHEN and CDR2 is SYDVKM. The V segment lost 4 bases and the J segment 4 bases; nucleotides outside the gene matches: 9. CDR3 length: 17 residues. The CDR3 reads CASSSYGTSGRAYEQYF. CDR3 DNA: TGTGCCAGCAGTTCCTACGGGACTAGCGGGAGAGCGTACGAGCAGTACTTC.

There are many counts of this clonotype. This chain uses TRBV7-2 with TRBJ2-7; D remains unclear. V lost 2 bases and J 3 bases, leaving 5 bases between the germline ends. The CDR3 totals 12 residues. Looked up from germline, CDR1 is SGHTA and CDR2 is FQGNSA. The CDR3 DNA reads as TGTGCCAGCAGCTTATCCGGCTACGAGCAGTACTTC. This gives the protein CASSLSGYEQYF.

This clonotype counts as medium-sized (0.01 to 0.1%). The V gene is TRBV7-3, the J gene TRBJ1-3; D is uncertain. Trimming cost V 4 bases and J 4 bases, with 11 bases left between them. The CDR3 is made up of 14 amino acids. The germline CDR1 and CDR2 sequences are SGHTA and FQGTGA. In DNA, the CDR3 is TGTGCCAGCAGCTCGGGCCCGACAGGAAACACCATATATTTT. Its protein is CASSSGPTGNTIYF.

This clonotype was seen ten or more times. This rearrangement joins TRBV11-2 to TRBJ1-5; the D is unclear. The CDR3 spans 13 residues. In germline, CDR1 is SGHAT, CDR2 FQNNGV. V was pared by 3 bases and J by 4 bases, with 7 bases between. The chain's CDR3 is CASSFGRNQPQHF. Written as DNA, the CDR3 is TGTGCCAGCAGCTTCGGTAGAAATCAGCCCCAGCATTTT. The full variable domain, with the rest looked up from reference TRBV11-2 and TRBJ1-5, is EAGVAQSPRYKIIEKRQSVAFWCNPISGHATLYWYQQILGQGPKLLIQFQNNGVVDDSQLPKDRFSAERLKGVDSTLKIQPAKLEDSAVYLCASSFGRNQPQHFGDGTRLSIL.

This clonotype was seen at least ten times. The V and J genes are TRBV29-1 and TRBJ2-7; 7 nucleotides line up with TRBD1. The CDR3 runs to 15 residues. The V and J ends lost 3 bases and 11 bases, in that order; junction bases with no gene match: 19. The V gene's germline CDR1 is SQVTM and CDR2 ANQGSEA. The CDR3 is CSVEESGGYPSSKYF. The CDR3 DNA follows: TGCAGCGTTGAGGAGTCAGGGGGATACCCATCCAGCAAGTACTTC.

This clonotype was counted at least ten times. The gene calls are TRBV29-1 and TRBJ1-2, with D unclear. Germline CDR1 reads SQVTM; CDR2 reads ANQGSEA. The CDR3 sequence is 11 residues long. Trimming removed 3 bases from V and 2 bases from J, with 4 bases in between. The CDR3 DNA sequence: TGCAGCGTTGAGGAGAACTATGGCTACACCTTC. Its translation is CSVEENYGYTF. The full variable domain, its missing parts supplied by reference TRBV29-1 and TRBJ1-2, is SAVISQKPSRDICQRGTSLTIQCQVDSQVTMMFWYRQQPGQSLTLIATANQGSEATYESGFVIDKFPISRPNLTFSTLTVSNMSPEDSSIYLCSVEENYGYTFGSGTRLTVV.

Many counts were recorded for this clonotype. This chain uses TRBV5-1 with TRBJ2-7, with TRBD1 as a possible D gene (5 bases). The CDR3 is made up of 16 amino acids. The germline V gene has CDR1 SGHRS and CDR2 YFSETQ. V lost 2 bases and J lost 2, with 17 bases in between. The CDR3 sequence: CASSLNIETATYEQYF. CDR3 sequence (DNA): TGCGCCAGCAGCTTAAACATTGAGACAGCAACCTACGAGCAGTACTTC.

This clonotype has a count of ten or more. This chain links TRBV12-3 or TRBV12-4 with TRBJ2-7; 9 bases line up with TRBD1. V trimming: 4 bases; J trimming: 3 bases; junction bases outside the gene matches: 10. CDR3 length: 16 amino acids. CDR3 DNA sequence: TGTGCCAGCAGTTCCCGTTCGACAGGGGGACTCTACGAGCAGTACTTC. Protein sequence: CASSSRSTGGLYEQYF.

Judged by abundance, this clonotype is medium-sized (0.01 to 0.1%). Here the CDR3 reads CASSAQTSGTSGEQYF. Here the CDR3 DNA reads TGTGCCAGCAGCGCACAGACTAGCGGGACCTCGGGGGAGCAGTACTTC. The J gene is TRBJ2-7, the V gene TRBV7-6; TRBD2 aligns across 11 bases. Germline-derived CDR1 and CDR2 are SGHVS and FNYEAQ. V trimming: 5 bases; J trimming: 7 bases; junction bases outside the gene matches: 13. The CDR3 totals 16 residues.

As for this clonotype: A read error may produce the germline difference seen at one junction end. The chain couples TRBV24-1 to TRBJ1-1; D is unresolved. From germline, CDR1 is KGHDR and CDR2 SFDVKD. The CDR3 consists of 13 residues. CDR3 in DNA: TGTGCCACCAGTGACCCCCGGAACTCTGAAGCTTTCTTT. It codes for CATSDPRNSEAFF.

This clonotype has ten or more counts. The gene calls are TRBV12-3 or TRBV12-4 and TRBJ1-1, with D possibly being TRBD1 (5 bases). The CDR3 contains 15 residues. V was trimmed by 7 bases and J by 0 bases, leaving 15 bases between them. The chain's CDR3 is CASIEGNVMNTEAFF. DNA of the CDR3: TGTGCCAGCATAGAGGGGAATGTTATGAACACTGAAGCTTTCTTT.

This clonotype qualifies as medium-sized (0.01 to 0.1%). The chain couples TRBV30 to TRBJ2-6; D is undetermined. Trimming stripped 0 bases from V and 1 base from J, with 7 bases between. Germline assignment: CDR1 GTSNPN and CDR2 SVGIG (reference sequence). The CDR3 sequence is 15 residues long. CDR3 residues: CAWSVLGSGANVLTF. CDR3 nucleotides: TGTGCCTGGAGTGTACTCGGGTCTGGGGCCAACGTCCTGACTTTC. Based on the CDR3 plus reference TRBV30 and TRBJ2-6, the full variable domain is SQTIHQWPATLVQPVGSPLSLECTVEGTSNPNLYWYRQAAGRGLQLLFYSVGIGQISSEVPQNLSASRPQDRQFILSSKKLLLSDSGFYLCAWSVLGSGANVLTFGAGSRLTVL.

The table lists this clonotype with many counts. J is TRBJ2-1 and V is TRBV6-5, with 9 bases matching TRBD2. Unmatched junction bases numbered 5, after V lost 5 bases and J lost 9 bases. Germline values: CDR1 MNHEY, CDR2 SVGAGI. There are 13 residues in the CDR3. CDR3 in amino acids: CASSLAGSSEQFF. In DNA, the CDR3 is TGTGCCAGCAGTCTAGCGGGATCGAGTGAGCAGTTCTTC.

This clonotype came up many times. This rearrangement joins TRBV7-9 to TRBJ1-4; weak D call: TRBD1 (6 bases). Trimming removed 4 bases from V and 7 bases from J, with 13 bases in between. Germline V gene data show CDR1 as SEHNR and CDR2 as FQNEAQ (reference sequence). The CDR3 consists of 14 residues. The CDR3 protein is CASSSRQVPEKLFF. The CDR3 coding sequence is TGTGCCAGCAGCTCACGACAGGTCCCTGAAAAACTGTTTTTT.

This clonotype occurred many times. The chain recombines TRBV6-1 with TRBJ1-1; D may be TRBD1 (5 bases). The CDR3 runs 15 residues. V gave up 0 bases and J gave up 3 bases, with 11 bases separating them. Germline V gene data show CDR1 as MNHNS and CDR2 as SASEGT. CDR3 in DNA: TGTGCCAGCAGTGAAGCGCGAGGGGCCCACACTGAAGCTTTCTTT. Its translation: CASSEARGAHTEAFF.

By proportion, this clonotype is medium-sized (0.01 to 0.1%). This chain joins TRBV28 and TRBJ2-2; TRBD1 matches 9 bases. The CDR3 runs to 15 residues. Germline V gene lookup returns CDR1 MDHEN and CDR2 SYDVKM. With 6 bases clipped from V and 4 bases from J, the junction kept 6 bases outside the gene matches. CDR3 residues: CASRWDRASTGELFF. The CDR3 region has the DNA TGTGCCAGCAGATGGGACAGGGCTTCCACCGGGGAGCTGTTTTTT.

This clonotype was picked up a small number of times. V gene TRBV7-2 combines with J gene TRBJ1-1, with D possibly TRBD1 on 5 matching bases. The CDR3 has 15 residues. The V end was cut by 0 bases, the J end by 5 bases, with 13 bases between. Germline V gene lookup returns CDR1 SGHTA and CDR2 FQGNSA. The CDR3 loop reads CASSLAGQGGTEAFF. The CDR3 nucleotides read TGTGCCAGCAGCTTAGCCGGGCAGGGAGGAACTGAAGCTTTCTTT.

Regarding this clonotype: This may be a read error, as it is one base from a much larger clone. This chain connects TRBV6-2 or TRBV6-3 to TRBJ1-2; D is possibly TRBD1 (5 bases). The CDR3 spans 16 residues. CDR1 and CDR2 from the germline V gene are MNHEY and SVGEGT. CDR3 coding DNA: TGTGCCAGCAGTTACTTCGGACAAACGGCTAACTATGGCTACAACTTC. Its translation: CASSYFGQTANYGYNF.

This clonotype has at least ten counts. The chain is built from TRBV14 and TRBJ2-1; TRBD2 matches 7 bases. V gave up 0 bases and J gave up 11 bases; unmatched junction bases: 7. This CDR3 has 14 residues. Germline V gene lookup returns CDR1 SGHDN and CDR2 FVKESK. The CDR3, as DNA: TGTGCCAGCAGCCAAGATAGGCTAGCGGAAAAGCAGTTCTTC. Translating it yields CASSQDRLAEKQFF. The entire variable domain, with the rest obtained from reference TRBV14 and TRBJ2-1, is as follows: EAGVTQFPSHSVIEKGQTVTLRCDPISGHDNLYWYRRVMGKEIKFLLHFVKESKQDESGMPNNRFLAERTGGTYSTLKVQPAELEDSGVYFCASSQDRLAEKQFFGPGTRLTVL.

In its sample, this clonotype ranks as medium-sized. This chain links TRBV5-1 with TRBJ2-2, with D perhaps matching TRBD1 or TRBD2 (5 bases each). This CDR3 spans 17 amino acids. Per germline, CDR1 SGHRS and CDR2 YFSETQ. Trimming took 0 bases from V and 3 from J, leaving 15 bases between them. The CDR3 bases are TGCGCCAGCAGCTTGGGGCACCGGGACGGGCACACCGGGGAGCTGTTTTTT. The encoded protein is CASSLGHRDGHTGELFF.